The present entry profiles one T cell receptor (beta chain) with its context. The data derive from a study of blood T cell repertoires in COVID-19. Whole-study context: Nucleic acid was either cDNA or gDNA, and it came from T cells, B-cell-depleted T cells, or PBMCs.

In the source study's methods: Reference gene primer amplification gave nucleated cell count estimates. Profiling relied on immunoSEQ multiplex PCR, and the TCRdb table lists in-frame clones only, not all of them. V and J calls and clone size are those listed in that table; D and trimming were worked out from the DNA. There are around 160,000 clones in the sample; approximately 80% occur only once, and 10% to 15% lies in the top ten. Germline V lookup: CDR1 MNHEY, CDR2 SMNVEV (reference sequence). This CDR3 has 14 amino acids. Trimming removed 6 bases at V and 1 base at J, with 10 bases between. The sequence was collected from a man aged 55 to 70 with active or convalescent COVID-19. The sample taken for sequencing was peripheral blood. This chain uses TRBV27 with TRBJ2-1, with D possibly being TRBD2 (5 bases). DNA of the CDR3: TGTGCCAGCAGCCCTGGGAGTTCCTACAATGAGCAGTTCTTC. Protein product: CASSPGSSYNEQFF.